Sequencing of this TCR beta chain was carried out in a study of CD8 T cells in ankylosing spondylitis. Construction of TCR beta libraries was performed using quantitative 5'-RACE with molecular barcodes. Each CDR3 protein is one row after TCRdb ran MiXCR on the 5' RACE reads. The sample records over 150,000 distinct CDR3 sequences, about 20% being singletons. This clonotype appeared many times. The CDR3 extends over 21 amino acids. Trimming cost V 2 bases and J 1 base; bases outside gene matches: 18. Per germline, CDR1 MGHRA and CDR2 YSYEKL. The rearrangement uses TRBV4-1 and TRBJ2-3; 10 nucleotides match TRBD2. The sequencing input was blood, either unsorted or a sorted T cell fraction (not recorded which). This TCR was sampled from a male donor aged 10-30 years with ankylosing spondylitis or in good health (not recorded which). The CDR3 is CASSQPTTGTSATGGTDTQYF. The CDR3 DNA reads TGCGCCAGCAGCCAACCTACGACCGGGACTAGCGCAACAGGGGGCACAGATACGCAGTATTTT.